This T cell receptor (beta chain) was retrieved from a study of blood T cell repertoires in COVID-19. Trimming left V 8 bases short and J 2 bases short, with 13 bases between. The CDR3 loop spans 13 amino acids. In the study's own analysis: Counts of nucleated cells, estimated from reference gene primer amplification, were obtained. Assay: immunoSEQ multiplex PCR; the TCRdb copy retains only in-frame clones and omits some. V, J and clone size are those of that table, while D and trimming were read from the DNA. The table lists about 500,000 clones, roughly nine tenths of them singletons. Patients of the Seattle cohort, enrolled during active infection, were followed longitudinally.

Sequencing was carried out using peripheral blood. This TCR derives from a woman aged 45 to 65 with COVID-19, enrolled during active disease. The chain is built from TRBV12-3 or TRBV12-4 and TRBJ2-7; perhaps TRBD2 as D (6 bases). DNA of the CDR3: TGTGCCAGCGGGTTGGAGGGGCCCTACGAGCAGTACTTC. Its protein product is CASGLEGPYEQYF.